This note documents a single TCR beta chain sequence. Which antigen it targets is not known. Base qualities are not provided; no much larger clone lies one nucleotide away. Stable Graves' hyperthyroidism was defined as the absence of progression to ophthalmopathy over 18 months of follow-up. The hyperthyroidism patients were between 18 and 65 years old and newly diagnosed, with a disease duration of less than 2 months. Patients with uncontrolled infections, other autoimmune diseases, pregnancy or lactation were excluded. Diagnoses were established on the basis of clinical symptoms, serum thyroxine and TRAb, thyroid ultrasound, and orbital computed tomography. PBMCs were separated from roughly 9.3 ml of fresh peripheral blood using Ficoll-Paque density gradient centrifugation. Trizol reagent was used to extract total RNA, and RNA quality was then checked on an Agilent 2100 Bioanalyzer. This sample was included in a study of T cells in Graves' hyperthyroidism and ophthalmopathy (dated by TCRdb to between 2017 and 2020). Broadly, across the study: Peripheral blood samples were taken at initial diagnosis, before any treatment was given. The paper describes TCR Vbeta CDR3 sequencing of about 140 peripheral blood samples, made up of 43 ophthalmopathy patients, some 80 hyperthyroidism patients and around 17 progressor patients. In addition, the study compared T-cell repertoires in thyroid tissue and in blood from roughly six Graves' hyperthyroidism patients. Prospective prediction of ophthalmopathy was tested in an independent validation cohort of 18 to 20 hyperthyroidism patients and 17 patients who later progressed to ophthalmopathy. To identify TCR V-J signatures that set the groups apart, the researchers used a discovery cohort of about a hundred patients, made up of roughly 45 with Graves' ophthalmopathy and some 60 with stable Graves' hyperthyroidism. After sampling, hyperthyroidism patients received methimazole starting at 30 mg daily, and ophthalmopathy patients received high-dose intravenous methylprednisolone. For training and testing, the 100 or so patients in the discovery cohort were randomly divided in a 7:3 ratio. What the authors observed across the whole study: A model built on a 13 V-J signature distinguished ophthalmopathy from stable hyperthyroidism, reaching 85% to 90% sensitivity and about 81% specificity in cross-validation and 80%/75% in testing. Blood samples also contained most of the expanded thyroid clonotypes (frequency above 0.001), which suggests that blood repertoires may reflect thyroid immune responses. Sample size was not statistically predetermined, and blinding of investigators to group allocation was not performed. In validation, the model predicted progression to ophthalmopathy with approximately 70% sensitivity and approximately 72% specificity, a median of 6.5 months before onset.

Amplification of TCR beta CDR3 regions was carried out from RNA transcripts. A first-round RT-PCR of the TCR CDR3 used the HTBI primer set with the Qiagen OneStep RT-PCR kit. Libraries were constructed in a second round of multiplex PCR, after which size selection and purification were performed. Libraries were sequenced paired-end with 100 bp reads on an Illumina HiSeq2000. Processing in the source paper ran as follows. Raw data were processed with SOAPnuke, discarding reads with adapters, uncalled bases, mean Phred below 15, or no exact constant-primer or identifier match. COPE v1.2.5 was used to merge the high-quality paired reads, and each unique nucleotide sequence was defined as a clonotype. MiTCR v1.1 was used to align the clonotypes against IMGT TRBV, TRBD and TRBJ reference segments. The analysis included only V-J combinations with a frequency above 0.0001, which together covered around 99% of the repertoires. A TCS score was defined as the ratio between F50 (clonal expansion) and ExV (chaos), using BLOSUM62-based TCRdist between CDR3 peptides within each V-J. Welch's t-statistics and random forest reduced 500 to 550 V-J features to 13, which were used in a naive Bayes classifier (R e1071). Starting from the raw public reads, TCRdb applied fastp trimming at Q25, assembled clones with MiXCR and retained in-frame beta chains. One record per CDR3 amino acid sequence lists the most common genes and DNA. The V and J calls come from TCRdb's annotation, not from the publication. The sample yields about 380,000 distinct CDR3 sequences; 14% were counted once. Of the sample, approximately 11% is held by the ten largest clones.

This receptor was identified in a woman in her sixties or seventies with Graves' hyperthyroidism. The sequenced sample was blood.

CDR3 reads: CAWKYTGELFF. The bases are TGTGCCTGGAAGTACACCGGGGAGCTGTTTTTT. The chain joins TRBV30 to TRBJ2-2, with no confidently assigned D gene. The CDR3, from cysteine to phenylalanine, totals 11 residues. Only CDR3 DNA remains: 33 bases, in frame from the first base. According to the germline V gene (reference sequence), CDR1 reads GTSNPN and CDR2 reads SVGIG. V sheds 4 bases and J sheds 3 bases, leaving 3 bases between their ends.